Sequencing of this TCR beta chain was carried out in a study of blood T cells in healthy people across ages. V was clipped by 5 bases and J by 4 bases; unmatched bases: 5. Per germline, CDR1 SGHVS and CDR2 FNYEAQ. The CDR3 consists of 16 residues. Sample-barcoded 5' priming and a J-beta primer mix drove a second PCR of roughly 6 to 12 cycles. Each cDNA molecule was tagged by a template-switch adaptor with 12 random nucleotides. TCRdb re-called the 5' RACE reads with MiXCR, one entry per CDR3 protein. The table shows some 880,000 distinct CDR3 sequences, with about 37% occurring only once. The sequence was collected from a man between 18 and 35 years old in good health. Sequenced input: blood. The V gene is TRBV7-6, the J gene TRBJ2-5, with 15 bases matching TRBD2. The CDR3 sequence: CASSRTSGGAPETQYF. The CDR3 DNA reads TGTGCCAGCAGCCGGACTAGCGGGGGGGCCCCAGAGACCCAGTACTTC.